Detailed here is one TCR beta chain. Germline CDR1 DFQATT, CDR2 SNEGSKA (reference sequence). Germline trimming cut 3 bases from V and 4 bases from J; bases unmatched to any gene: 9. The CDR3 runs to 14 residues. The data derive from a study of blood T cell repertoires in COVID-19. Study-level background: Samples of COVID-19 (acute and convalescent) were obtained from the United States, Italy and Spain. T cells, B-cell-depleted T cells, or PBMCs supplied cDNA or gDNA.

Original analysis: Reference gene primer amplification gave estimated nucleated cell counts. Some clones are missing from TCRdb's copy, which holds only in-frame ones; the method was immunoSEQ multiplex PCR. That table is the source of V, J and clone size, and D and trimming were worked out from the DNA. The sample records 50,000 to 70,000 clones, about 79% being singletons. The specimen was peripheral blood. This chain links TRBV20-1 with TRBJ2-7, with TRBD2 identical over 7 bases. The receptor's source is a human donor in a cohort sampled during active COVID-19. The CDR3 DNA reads TGCAGTGCTAGTCCTCCCGCGGGGGTATACGAGCAGTACTTC. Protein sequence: CSASPPAGVYEQYF.